A selection of T cell receptor beta chains follows, all from one sample in a study of T-cell reconstitution after alpha-beta-depleted transplantation in children. TCRdb re-called the PCR reads with MiXCR, one entry per CDR3 protein. This sample has about 420,000 distinct CDR3 sequences, with 11% found just once. The material sequenced was PBMCs from the stem cell graft donor, taken from the stem cell graft. Source of these receptors: a human donor who donated a stem cell graft to a child with acute myeloid leukemia. The CDR3 runs from the conserved cysteine through the conserved F or W. The order of the fields is J gene, V gene, clone size, D gene, CDR3 DNA, CDR3 protein. D genes are given only for firm matches. Size tells how often a clone was seen (once, few, many) or the class of an expanded clone, and some rows leave it out.

j_call: TRBJ2-7
v_call: TRBV7-3
clone_size: many
d_call: NA
cdr3_nt: TGTGCCAGCAGCACAAATCAGGGCGGCGAGCAGTACTTC
cdr3_aa: CASSTNQGGEQYF

j_call: TRBJ1-1
v_call: TRBV18
clone_size: NA
d_call: NA
cdr3_nt: TGTGCCAGCTCACCCTCCCAAGGGGCGAACACTGAAGCTTTCTTT
cdr3_aa: CASSPSQGANTEAFF

j_call: TRBJ2-3
v_call: TRBV7-9
clone_size: NA
d_call: TRBD1
cdr3_nt: TGTGCCAGCAGCCTTCGGACAGGGGCCACAGATACGCAGTATTTT
cdr3_aa: CASSLRTGATDTQYF

j_call: TRBJ2-4
v_call: TRBV5-1
clone_size: many
d_call: NA
cdr3_nt: TGCGCCAGCAGCTTGGCTGGCGAAAACATTCAGTACTTC
cdr3_aa: CASSLAGENIQYF

j_call: TRBJ2-7
v_call: TRBV7-8
clone_size: NA
d_call: NA
cdr3_nt: TGTGCCAGCAGCCTGGGTGAACTAGTCTACGAGCAGTACTTC
cdr3_aa: CASSLGELVYEQYF

j_call: TRBJ2-2
v_call: TRBV5-1
clone_size: NA
d_call: TRBD2
cdr3_nt: TGCGCCAGCAGCCTCACGGGAGCGGGAGGGTCGAACACCGGGGAGCTGTTTTTT
cdr3_aa: CASSLTGAGGSNTGELFF

j_call: TRBJ1-1
v_call: TRBV30
clone_size: NA
d_call: NA
cdr3_nt: TGTGCCTGGAGTAACGGGCAGGGATTCACAGCTTTCTTT
cdr3_aa: CAWSNGQGFTAFF

j_call: TRBJ1-1
v_call: TRBV4-1
clone_size: many
d_call: NA
cdr3_nt: TGCGCCAGCAGCCACATCTCAGGGGCGAACACTGAAGCTTTCTTT
cdr3_aa: CASSHISGANTEAFF

j_call: TRBJ2-5
v_call: TRBV25-1
clone_size: NA
d_call: TRBD2
cdr3_nt: TGTGCCAGCAGTGAATTCGTTGGGACTAGCGGGAGCGAGACCCAGTACTTC
cdr3_aa: CASSEFVGTSGSETQYF

j_call: TRBJ1-1
v_call: TRBV5-1
clone_size: many
d_call: TRBD1
cdr3_nt: TGCGCCAGCAGCCCCGACAGGGCGAACACTGAAGCTTTCTTT
cdr3_aa: CASSPDRANTEAFF

j_call: TRBJ2-5
v_call: TRBV29-1
clone_size: few
d_call: TRBD2
cdr3_nt: TGCAGCGTTGATCGCGGGAGGCGGGAGACCCAGTACTTC
cdr3_aa: CSVDRGRRETQYF

j_call: TRBJ2-1
v_call: TRBV12-3/TRBV12-4
clone_size: few
d_call: TRBD2
cdr3_nt: TGTGCCACCTCCCAAACTAGCGGGGGGGAAAATGAGCAGTTCTTC
cdr3_aa: CATSQTSGGENEQFF

j_call: TRBJ1-1
v_call: TRBV14
clone_size: many
d_call: TRBD1
cdr3_nt: TGTGCCAGCAGCCTTACTACAGGGGGCGAAGCTTTCTTT
cdr3_aa: CASSLTTGGEAFF

j_call: TRBJ2-2
v_call: TRBV7-9
clone_size: few
d_call: NA
cdr3_nt: TGTGCCAGCAGCTTAGGGTCCGGGTCGAACACCGGGGAGCTGTTTTTT
cdr3_aa: CASSLGSGSNTGELFF

j_call: TRBJ2-1
v_call: TRBV15
clone_size: once
d_call: NA
cdr3_nt: TGTGCCACCAGCAGAGAAATCCCATCCGGGGGATCCTACAATGAGCAGTTCTTC
cdr3_aa: CATSREIPSGGSYNEQFF

j_call: TRBJ2-3
v_call: TRBV5-1
clone_size: few
d_call: NA
cdr3_nt: TGCGCCAGCAGCCAACCCCGGGGTGCAGATACGCAGTATTTT
cdr3_aa: CASSQPRGADTQYF

j_call: TRBJ2-3
v_call: TRBV29-1
clone_size: few
d_call: TRBD1
cdr3_nt: TGCAGCGTCCCGGGACAGGGGGAGCTAGATACGCAGTATTTT
cdr3_aa: CSVPGQGELDTQYF

j_call: TRBJ2-2
v_call: TRBV5-1
clone_size: NA
d_call: NA
cdr3_nt: TGCGCCAGCAGCCACGACAGGTGGGACACCGGGGAGCTGTTTTTT
cdr3_aa: CASSHDRWDTGELFF

j_call: TRBJ2-1
v_call: TRBV20-1
clone_size: NA
d_call: TRBD1
cdr3_nt: TGCAGTGCTAGGATTAGTCCAAGGACAGGGCAGCCCTACAATGAGCAGTTCTTC
cdr3_aa: CSARISPRTGQPYNEQFF

j_call: TRBJ2-7
v_call: TRBV6-2/TRBV6-3
clone_size: few
d_call: NA
cdr3_nt: TGTGCCAGCAGCAAGAGGGACGCCTCCTACGAGCAGTACTTC
cdr3_aa: CASSKRDASYEQYF

j_call: TRBJ2-5
v_call: TRBV5-1
clone_size: NA
d_call: NA
cdr3_nt: TGCGCCAGCAGCGACCAGGGGCAGGGCCCGGGGGAGACCCAGTACTTC
cdr3_aa: CASSDQGQGPGETQYF

j_call: TRBJ1-6
v_call: TRBV4-1
clone_size: NA
d_call: NA
cdr3_nt: TGCGCCAGCAGCCAAGAGATCCTTTCACCCCTCCACTTT
cdr3_aa: CASSQEILSPLHF

j_call: TRBJ1-5
v_call: TRBV7-2
clone_size: few
d_call: NA
cdr3_nt: TGTGCCAGCAGCTTAGGAGCGGTCAATCAGCCCCAGCATTTT
cdr3_aa: CASSLGAVNQPQHF

j_call: TRBJ1-1
v_call: TRBV7-3
clone_size: few
d_call: NA
cdr3_nt: TGTGCCAGCTGCCTGGGGGCTTTCTTT
cdr3_aa: CASCLGAFF

j_call: TRBJ1-4
v_call: TRBV4-2
clone_size: few
d_call: NA
cdr3_nt: TGTGCCAGCAGCGGAGGGGGAGTTGAAAAACTGTTTTTT
cdr3_aa: CASSGGGVEKLFF

j_call: TRBJ2-7
v_call: TRBV5-1
clone_size: NA
d_call: NA
cdr3_nt: TGCGCCAGCAGCTTAACGCTCTCGAGTAGCGTGGGCGAGCAGTACTTC
cdr3_aa: CASSLTLSSSVGEQYF

j_call: TRBJ1-3
v_call: TRBV15
clone_size: NA
d_call: NA
cdr3_nt: TGTGCCACCAGCAGAGATGGAAACGGGTTGGGAAACACCATATATTTT
cdr3_aa: CATSRDGNGLGNTIYF

j_call: TRBJ2-2
v_call: TRBV7-7
clone_size: NA
d_call: TRBD1
cdr3_nt: TGTGCTAGCAGCCCCCACGCAGGGGGCGCCGGGGCCGGGGAGCTGTTTTTT
cdr3_aa: CASSPHAGGAGAGELFF

j_call: TRBJ1-2
v_call: TRBV12-3/TRBV12-4
clone_size: few
d_call: NA
cdr3_nt: TGTGCCAGCAGTAGCAGCGGGGTTGGGGGCTACACCTTC
cdr3_aa: CASSSSGVGGYTF

j_call: TRBJ2-7
v_call: TRBV29-1
clone_size: many
d_call: NA
cdr3_nt: TGCAGCGTTGAAGATAACGGCTACGAGCAGTACTTC
cdr3_aa: CSVEDNGYEQYF

j_call: TRBJ2-1
v_call: TRBV11-2
clone_size: once
d_call: NA
cdr3_nt: TGTGCCAGCAGCTTAGAGGCCCCCCTATCTCTCTCCTACAATGAGCAGTTCTTC
cdr3_aa: CASSLEAPLSLSYNEQFF

j_call: TRBJ1-5
v_call: TRBV4-2
clone_size: few
d_call: NA
cdr3_nt: TGTGCCAGCAGCCAAGAAGGTGGCAGCCATCAGCCCCAGCATTTT
cdr3_aa: CASSQEGGSHQPQHF

j_call: TRBJ1-3
v_call: TRBV12-3/TRBV12-4
clone_size: few
d_call: TRBD1
cdr3_nt: TGTGCCAGCAGAACGCAGGGGGCTAAAAACACCATATATTTT
cdr3_aa: CASRTQGAKNTIYF

j_call: TRBJ1-4
v_call: TRBV4-1
clone_size: NA
d_call: NA
cdr3_nt: TGCGCCAGCAGCCAAGGGGGGGGGCGCGAAAAACTGTTTTTT
cdr3_aa: CASSQGGGREKLFF

j_call: TRBJ2-3
v_call: TRBV20-1
clone_size: NA
d_call: TRBD2
cdr3_nt: TGCAGTGCTAGACGGAGCGGGGGTGCAGATACGCAGTATTTT
cdr3_aa: CSARRSGGADTQYF

j_call: TRBJ2-7
v_call: TRBV7-8
clone_size: NA
d_call: NA
cdr3_nt: TGTGCCAGCAGCTTAGATGAATGGCGGGCCTACGAGCAGTACTTC
cdr3_aa: CASSLDEWRAYEQYF

j_call: TRBJ1-1
v_call: TRBV18
clone_size: NA
d_call: NA
cdr3_nt: TGTGCCAGCTCACCAAAGGGGATAGGTACTGAAGCTTTCTTT
cdr3_aa: CASSPKGIGTEAFF

j_call: TRBJ2-3
v_call: TRBV30
clone_size: NA
d_call: NA
cdr3_nt: TGTGCCTGGAGTTACAGGGCCACAGATACGCAGTATTTT
cdr3_aa: CAWSYRATDTQYF

j_call: TRBJ2-3
v_call: TRBV19
clone_size: NA
d_call: TRBD2
cdr3_nt: TGTGCCATCCAGCGGGGAGACACAGATACGCAGTATTTT
cdr3_aa: CAIQRGDTDTQYF

j_call: TRBJ2-7
v_call: TRBV4-1
clone_size: many
d_call: TRBD2
cdr3_nt: TGCGCCAGCAGCCTTCGGACTAGCGGGTACGAGCAGTACTTC
cdr3_aa: CASSLRTSGYEQYF

j_call: TRBJ1-2
v_call: TRBV3-1
clone_size: many
d_call: NA
cdr3_nt: TGTGCCAGCAGCCAAGATGGAGGGAACTATGGCTACACCTTC
cdr3_aa: CASSQDGGNYGYTF

j_call: TRBJ1-5
v_call: TRBV2
clone_size: NA
d_call: TRBD1
cdr3_nt: TGTGCCAGCAGTTTGGGGACAGGGGGCGGAATCCCTAATCAGCCCCAGCATTTT
cdr3_aa: CASSLGTGGGIPNQPQHF

j_call: TRBJ1-1
v_call: TRBV12-3/TRBV12-4
clone_size: NA
d_call: NA
cdr3_nt: TGTGCCAGCAGTTTATATACAGACGGCGGAGCTTTCTTT
cdr3_aa: CASSLYTDGGAFF

j_call: TRBJ2-7
v_call: TRBV25-1
clone_size: NA
d_call: TRBD2
cdr3_nt: TGTGCCAGCAGTGAGGACGGACTAGCGGCTCGTCACCCCTACGAGCAGTACTTC
cdr3_aa: CASSEDGLAARHPYEQYF

j_call: TRBJ2-4
v_call: TRBV29-1
clone_size: NA
d_call: TRBD1
cdr3_nt: TGCAGCGTTGGGGACAGCCCAGGGATTCAGTACTTC
cdr3_aa: CSVGDSPGIQYF

j_call: TRBJ2-5
v_call: TRBV29-1
clone_size: many
d_call: NA
cdr3_nt: TGCAGCGTTGAAGCCTGGGGCGCGGTAGAGACCCAGTACTTC
cdr3_aa: CSVEAWGAVETQYF

j_call: TRBJ2-2
v_call: TRBV6-5
clone_size: NA
d_call: NA
cdr3_nt: TGTGCCAGCAGTTACTCAGGGGTCGGGGAGCTGTTTTTT
cdr3_aa: CASSYSGVGELFF

j_call: TRBJ2-1
v_call: TRBV15
clone_size: NA
d_call: TRBD2
cdr3_nt: TGTGCCACCAGCAGAGAAGGGACTAGCGGAATATACAATGAGCAGTTCTTC
cdr3_aa: CATSREGTSGIYNEQFF

j_call: TRBJ2-3
v_call: TRBV20-1
clone_size: many
d_call: TRBD2
cdr3_nt: TGCAGTGCTAGAGATCCCCTAGCGGGCACAGATACGCAGTATTTT
cdr3_aa: CSARDPLAGTDTQYF

j_call: TRBJ2-2
v_call: TRBV10-3
clone_size: few
d_call: TRBD2
cdr3_nt: TGTGCCATCAGAGCTGGGACTAGCGGGCCCGGGGAGCTGTTTTTT
cdr3_aa: CAIRAGTSGPGELFF

j_call: TRBJ2-7
v_call: TRBV27
clone_size: NA
d_call: TRBD2
cdr3_nt: TGTGCCAGCAGCACTGGGACTAGCGGGTACGAGCAGTACTTC
cdr3_aa: CASSTGTSGYEQYF

j_call: TRBJ1-5
v_call: TRBV5-4
clone_size: NA
d_call: NA
cdr3_nt: TGTGCCAGCAGCTTGGGGCGGGGGGGCGCGGGGTATAGCAATCAGCCCCAGCATTTT
cdr3_aa: CASSLGRGGAGYSNQPQHF